This T cell receptor (beta chain) was documented in a study of CD8 T cells in Susac syndrome. An input of about 0.5 to 1 ug of RNA was subjected to reverse transcription using random hexamers. TCRdb reanalysed the immunoSEQ multiplex PCR reads using MiXCR and keeps one entry per CDR3 protein. The data hold roughly 300,000 distinct CDR3 sequences, with about 85% observed a single time. The sequenced sample was CD8+ T cells from PBMCs. The source of this sequence is a human donor with multiple sclerosis.

The chain's CDR3 is CASSPPWGSGRGNEQFF. CDR3 nucleotide sequence: TGTGCCAGCAGCCCCCCCTGGGGTAGCGGGAGAGGAAATGAGCAGTTCTTC. The rearrangement joins TRBV28 to TRBJ2-1; 9 positions match TRBD2. The V gene end was trimmed by 6 bases and the J gene end by 7 bases; junction bases not matched to a gene: 16. The CDR3 has 17 amino acids. The germline V gene has CDR1 MDHEN and CDR2 SYDVKM. The full variable domain, in which reference TRBV28 and TRBJ2-1 provide the parts outside the CDR3, is DVKVTQSSRYLVKRTGEKVFLECVQDMDHENMFWYRQDPGLGLRLIYFSYDVKMKEKGDIPEGYSVSREKKERFSLILESASTNQTSMYLCASSPPWGSGRGNEQFFGPGTRLTVL.